What follows are 18 T cell receptor beta chains derived from one specimen sequenced in a study of chemoradiotherapy in HPV16-positive cancers. The method was immunoSEQ multiplex PCR; TCRdb's version includes in-frame clones alone and lacks a portion of them. Altogether under 3,500 clones are present, roughly 90% being singletons, with the ten largest covering around 2.5%. The sequenced sample was tumor tissue, obtained from a patient who underwent chemoradiotherapy. These receptors originate from a human donor with HPV-associated anogenital cancer.

The chain uses TRBV5-1 and TRBJ2-2; no clear D. This CDR3 region has 17 residues. Germline CDR1 is SGHRS and CDR2 is YFSETQ. V lost 4 bases, J lost 0 bases, and 16 bases lay in between. The DNA of the CDR3 is TGCGCCAGCAGCAGCACCCTACGGACGGCGAACACCGGGGAGCTGTTTTTT. It yields the protein CASSSTLRTANTGELFF.

The chain has TRBV5-1 and TRBJ2-2; 9 positions agree with TRBD1. Per germline, CDR1 SGHRS and CDR2 YFSETQ. The CDR3 is 16 amino acids. V was pared by 4 bases and J by 5 bases, with 9 bases of the junction left unmatched. CDR3 protein: CASSTGQGRATGELFF. The DNA for the CDR3 is TGCGCCAGCAGCACCGGACAGGGGAGGGCTACCGGGGAGCTGTTTTTT. The whole variable domain, remainder taken from reference TRBV5-1 and TRBJ2-2, is KAGVTQTPRYLIKTRGQQVTLSCSPISGHRSVSWYQQTPGQGLQFLFEYFSETQRNKGNFPGRFSGRQFSNSRSEMNVSTLELGDSALYLCASSTGQGRATGELFFGEGSRLTVL.

The chain carries TRBV27 and TRBJ1-5; D possibly corresponds to TRBD1 (6 bases). CDR1 and CDR2 from the germline V gene are MNHEY and SMNVEV (reference sequence). The length of the CDR3 is 16 residues. V was trimmed by 2 bases and J by 6 bases, leaving 17 bases between them. CDR3 region: CASSLRIGTSGQPQHF. The CDR3 bases are TGTGCCAGCAGTTTACGGATAGGGACAAGCGGTCAGCCCCAGCATTTT.

The rearrangement uses TRBV6-5 and TRBJ2-1; tentative D call: TRBD2 (6 bases). Trimming removed 6 bases at V and 4 bases at J, with 16 bases between. The CDR3 runs 15 residues. From germline, CDR1 is MNHEY and CDR2 SVGAGI. The CDR3 DNA reads as TGTGCCAGCAGAAAGCAGGGAGGCCTTTACAATGAGCAGTTCTTC. Translating gives CASRKQGGLYNEQFF.

The V call is TRBV9, the J call TRBJ2-1; the match to TRBD2 covers 15 bases. Germline-derived CDR1 and CDR2 are SGDLS and YYNGEE. The CDR3 covers 19 residues. J lost 6 bases, V lost 4 bases, and 14 bases had no gene match. CDR3 sequence (DNA): TGTGCCAGCAGCTCCCGGACTAGCGGGGGGGCCGAGCGCGTCAATGAGCAGTTCTTC. This translates into CASSSRTSGGAERVNEQFF.

This clone came up once. This chain connects TRBV7-9 to TRBJ2-3; 11 bases align to TRBD1. This CDR3 contains 15 residues. Germline CDR1 SEHNR, CDR2 FQNEAQ (reference sequence). V lost 5 bases and J lost 5; bases outside the gene matches: 6. The CDR3 protein is CASSLGQGAGDTQYF. In DNA, the CDR3 is TGTGCCAGCAGCCTCGGACAGGGGGCTGGAGATACGCAGTATTTT.

V is TRBV14 and J is TRBJ2-7; D remains unclear. Germline CDR1 is SGHDN and CDR2 is FVKESK. The CDR3 length is 11 residues. Trimming took off 5 bases at V and 4 bases at J, with 6 bases between the two ends. In nucleotides, the CDR3 is TGTGCCAGCAGCGGACGATACGAGCAGTACTTC. Translation: CASSGRYEQYF.

The chain links TRBV5-1 to TRBJ1-2; tentatively, D is TRBD1 (6 bases). V lost 4 bases and J lost 3, with 16 bases in between. This CDR3 is 15 amino acids long. Germline V gene data show CDR1 as SGHRS and CDR2 as YFSETQ. CDR3: CASSLEGKGDYGYTF. The CDR3 nucleotides are TGCGCCAGCAGCCTTGAGGGGAAGGGGGACTATGGCTACACCTTC.

The CDR3 nucleotides read TGTGCCGGGGGCAGAGGGACGGCTGAAGCTTTCTTT. This sequence encodes CAGGRGTAEAFF. This chain links TRBV30 with TRBJ1-1; perhaps TRBD1 as D (6 bases). V lost 8 bases, J lost 6 bases, and 16 bases lay in between. The CDR3 covers 12 residues. Per germline, CDR1 GTSNPN and CDR2 SVGIG (reference sequence).

The rearrangement links TRBV10-3 to TRBJ2-1; TRBD1 might be the D (6 bases). The germline V gene encodes CDR1 ENHRY and CDR2 SYGVKD. V dropped 0 bases and J dropped 0 bases, with 12 bases sitting between them. The CDR3 is made up of 17 amino acids. In DNA form, the CDR3 reads TGTGCCATCAGTGAGTCGATGGGGGCGAGCTCCTACAATGAGCAGTTCTTC. Translated, it gives CAISESMGASSYNEQFF.

V gene TRBV13 combines with J gene TRBJ2-7; 7 bases agree with TRBD2. This CDR3 is built from 15 residues. Looked up from germline, CDR1 is PRHDT and CDR2 is FYEKMQ (reference sequence). V lost 5 bases and J lost 6; bases outside the gene matches: 13. For the CDR3, the DNA is TGTGCCAGCAGCATGTTGGGGGGGACCTTGGGCGAGCAGTACTTC. Translated: CASSMLGGTLGEQYF.

The V and J genes are TRBV10-3 and TRBJ2-7; D is perhaps TRBD1 or TRBD2 (5 bases each). The germline CDR1 and CDR2 sequences are ENHRY and SYGVKD. V was pared by 1 base and J by 0 bases, with 10 bases between. This CDR3 is built from 15 residues. The CDR3 coding sequence is TGTGCCATCAGTGAGTTGGGGGATATCTCCTACGAGCAGTACTTC. Protein sequence: CAISELGDISYEQYF.

The chain's CDR3 is CASSQDLGQVNQPQHF. Written as DNA, the CDR3 is TGCGCCAGCAGCCAAGATCTGGGACAGGTAAATCAGCCCCAGCATTTT. The chain carries TRBV4-1 and TRBJ1-5, with 8 bases identical to TRBD1. This CDR3 region has 16 residues. From germline, CDR1 is MGHRA and CDR2 YSYEKL. Unmatched junction bases numbered 5, after V lost 0 bases and J lost 4 bases.

This clone was detected only a few times. This sequence joins TRBV7-9 and TRBJ1-1, with TRBD1 matching over 9 bases. J was trimmed by 12 bases and V by 5 bases; bases with no gene match: 10. From germline, CDR1 is SEHNR and CDR2 FQNEAQ (reference sequence). CDR3 size: 13 residues. In DNA, the CDR3 is TGTGCCAGCAGCGAGACAGGGGGTTGGGAAACTTTCTTT. This translates into CASSETGGWETFF.

This rearrangement joins TRBV7-2 to TRBJ1-6, with D uncertain. The CDR3 contains 15 residues. Germline V gives CDR1 SGHTA, CDR2 FQGNSA. The V end lost 1 base, the J end lost 10 bases, and 14 bases lay between the germline ends. CDR3 sequence reads: CASSLDSSRWSPLHF. CDR3 bases: TGTGCCAGCAGCTTAGATTCCAGCCGTTGGTCACCCCTCCACTTT.

The chain is built from TRBV6-1 and TRBJ2-6; D is undetermined. The germline V and J ends were trimmed by 2 bases and 1 base, with 12 bases remaining between them. The germline CDR1 and CDR2 sequences are MNHNS and SASEGT. The CDR3 length is 17 residues. CDR3 DNA sequence: TGTGCCAGCAGTGAACTGCAGTTAGATTCTGGGGCCAACGTCCTGACTTTC. Protein sequence: CASSELQLDSGANVLTF.

This clone has only one observation. The CDR3 is CASSYGGPTGELFF. The DNA of the CDR3 is TGTGCCAGCAGTTATGGAGGGCCCACCGGGGAGCTGTTTTTT. The rearrangement joins TRBV6-5 to TRBJ2-2; D may be TRBD2 (6 bases). This CDR3 contains 14 residues. The V end was cut by 3 bases, the J end by 4 bases, with 9 bases between. Germline V lookup: CDR1 MNHEY, CDR2 SVGAGI.

The J gene is TRBJ1-1, the V gene TRBV19; D is possibly TRBD1 (6 bases). Germline-derived CDR1 and CDR2 are LNHDA and SQIVND (reference sequence). The V end was cut by 1 base, the J end by 10 bases, with 13 bases between. The CDR3 length is 13 residues. The chain's CDR3 is CASSIGNREGAFF. The CDR3 coding sequence is TGTGCCAGTAGTATAGGAAACAGGGAAGGAGCTTTCTTT.